Listed here are 22 T cell receptor beta chains from one sample, sequenced in a study of blood T cells in healthy people across ages. With a J-beta primer mix and a sample-barcoded 5' primer, a second PCR ran about 6 to 11 cycles. TCRdb reprocessed the 5' RACE reads with MiXCR, giving one entry per CDR3 protein. The table lists roughly 1,500,000 distinct CDR3 sequences, approximately 38% of them singletons. Input material: blood. The receptors stem from a woman younger than 30 in good health.

The sample holds a few counts of this clonotype. The chain carries TRBV20-1 and TRBJ2-7; D might be TRBD2 (6 bases). This CDR3 contains 16 residues. Looked up from germline, CDR1 is DFQATT and CDR2 is SNEGSKA (reference sequence). V dropped 6 bases and J dropped 0 bases, with 21 bases sitting between them. CDR3 amino acids: CSAPKALERVSYEQYF. The CDR3 DNA sequence: TGCAGTGCGCCTAAAGCCCTAGAGCGGGTCTCCTACGAGCAGTACTTC.

The table lists this clonotype with a few counts. CDR3 loop: CSARIPSGGVDEQFF. The CDR3 coding sequence is TGCAGTGCTAGGATACCTAGCGGGGGGGTGGATGAGCAGTTCTTC. The rearrangement links TRBV20-1 to TRBJ2-1, with 12 bases lining up with TRBD2. Germline CDR1 reads DFQATT; CDR2 reads SNEGSKA (reference sequence). Trimming at V came to 3 bases and at J to 8 bases, leaving 8 bases not matched to a gene. CDR3 size: 15 residues.

The chain uses TRBV5-1 and TRBJ2-7; D tentatively fits TRBD1 or TRBD2 (5 bases each). CDR3 length equals 13 residues. With 1 base removed from V and 9 bases from J, the gap between germline ends came to 14 bases. Germline values: CDR1 SGHRS, CDR2 YFSETQ. In DNA, the CDR3 is TGCGCCAGCAGCTTGAGTTCGGGGCAGGGGCAGTACTTC. Its translation: CASSLSSGQGQYF. The full variable domain, its missing parts supplied by reference TRBV5-1 and TRBJ2-7, is KAGVTQTPRYLIKTRGQQVTLSCSPISGHRSVSWYQQTPGQGLQFLFEYFSETQRNKGNFPGRFSGRQFSNSRSEMNVSTLELGDSALYLCASSLSSGQGQYFGPGTRLTVT.

The genes are TRBV20-1 and TRBJ1-6; TRBD1 is a possible D gene (5 bases). The germline V gene has CDR1 DFQATT and CDR2 SNEGSKA (reference sequence). The CDR3 is made up of 17 amino acids. Trimming left V 3 bases short and J 0 bases short, with 15 bases between. CDR3 residues: CSARGEGISSYNSPLHF. DNA for the CDR3: TGCAGTGCTAGGGGCGAGGGGATAAGCTCCTATAATTCACCCCTCCACTTT.

This clonotype was counted between two and nine times. V and J are TRBV7-2 and TRBJ2-1, with 8 bases aligning to TRBD1. Trimming removed 5 bases from V and 8 bases from J; junction bases left unmatched: 8. Germline lookup yields CDR1 SGHTA and CDR2 FQGNSA. The CDR3 is 14 residues long. In DNA form, the CDR3 reads TGTGCCAGCAGCCGACGGACAGGGTTCGATGAGCAGTTCTTC. This sequence encodes CASSRRTGFDEQFF.

This clonotype was seen a handful of times. The chain joins TRBV6-2 or TRBV6-3 to TRBJ2-1, with a possible D match to TRBD2 (5 bases). TRBJ2-7 matches the DNA end more closely, so the J call is doubtful. Per the germline V gene, CDR1 is MNHEY and CDR2 is SVGEGT. The CDR3 extends over 15 amino acids. The CDR3 is CASSLPRGFYNEQYF. In nucleotides, the CDR3 is TGTGCCAGCAGTCTACCCCGGGGTTTCTACAATGAGCAGTACTTC.

Worth noting for this clonotype: One junction end disagrees with the germline gene, perhaps due to a read error. CDR3: CVSSATSGGHEQYF. CDR3 nucleotides: TGTGTCAGCAGTGCGACTAGCGGGGGCCACGAGCAGTACTTC. The rearrangement uses TRBV6-2 or TRBV6-3 and TRBJ2-7, with 12 nucleotides matching TRBD2. Germline V gene data show CDR1 as MNHEY and CDR2 as SVGEGT. CDR3 length: 14 residues.

The gene calls are TRBV20-1 and TRBJ2-1; 12 bases fit TRBD2. Per germline, CDR1 DFQATT and CDR2 SNEGSKA (reference sequence). This CDR3 region has 14 residues. Trimming at V came to 6 bases and at J to 5 bases, leaving 5 bases not matched to a gene. CDR3 sequence reads: CSAPGTSGHNEQFF. In DNA, the CDR3 is TGCAGTGCCCCCGGGACTAGCGGGCACAATGAGCAGTTCTTC.

The genes are TRBV20-1 and TRBJ1-4; maybe TRBD1 (5 bases). Germline CDR1 DFQATT, CDR2 SNEGSKA (reference sequence). CDR3 length: 14 amino acids. With 1 base removed from V and 8 bases from J, the gap between germline ends came to 14 bases. The CDR3 protein is CSARGEGRDEKLFF. CDR3 bases: TGCAGTGCTAGAGGGGAGGGGAGGGACGAAAAACTGTTTTTT.

The chain links TRBV24-1 to TRBJ1-2; D call uncertain. CDR1 and CDR2 from the germline V gene are KGHDR and SFDVKD. The CDR3 has 13 amino acids. Trimming took off 4 bases at V and 1 base at J, with 6 bases between the two ends. CDR3 protein: CATSEWGNYGYTF. The DNA for the CDR3 is TGTGCCACCAGTGAATGGGGTAACTATGGCTACACCTTC.

The genes are TRBV27 and TRBJ2-1; 9 nucleotides agree with TRBD1. V dropped 2 bases and J dropped 1; count of bases not matched to a gene: 6. The CDR3 runs to 17 residues. Germline V gene lookup returns CDR1 MNHEY and CDR2 SMNVEV (reference sequence). The CDR3 nucleotides are TGTGCCAGCAGTTTAGGGACAGGGAGGGGTTCCTACAATGAGCAGTTCTTC. Residues: CASSLGTGRGSYNEQFF.

V and J are TRBV7-9 and TRBJ1-1; 8 bases are shared with TRBD1. This CDR3 has 16 residues. Germline V lookup: CDR1 SEHNR, CDR2 FQNEAQ (reference sequence). J gave up 2 bases and V 0 bases, and 5 bases lay outside the gene matches. The CDR3 region has the DNA TGTGCCAGCAGCTTAGCAGATGGACAGGGCAACACTGAAGCTTTCTTT. It is translated as CASSLADGQGNTEAFF.

The chain has TRBV6-6 and TRBJ2-7; 7 bases are shared with TRBD2. CDR3 length: 12 amino acids. Germline CDR1 MNHNY, CDR2 SVGAGI (reference sequence). V lost 6 bases and J lost 6; bases outside the gene matches: 5. CDR3 protein: CASSWGEGEQYF. The CDR3 nucleotides read TGTGCCAGCAGCTGGGGGGAGGGCGAGCAGTACTTC.

The rearrangement joins TRBV12-3 or TRBV12-4 to TRBJ2-1; the D gene is possibly TRBD2 (5 bases). This CDR3 comprises 13 residues. The ends were cut back, 6 bases at V and 10 bases at J, with 16 bases in the middle. CDR3 nucleotide sequence: TGTGCCAGCAGCCCCTCCGAGAGCGGCGAGCAGTTCTTC. Translation gives CASSPSESGEQFF.

This clonotype was detected only a few times. This sequence joins TRBV4-1 and TRBJ2-7, with a possible D match to TRBD2 (5 bases). Deletions cut 2 bases from V and 7 bases from J, with 9 bases between. This CDR3 region has 12 residues. Germline CDR1 reads MGHRA; CDR2 reads YSYEKL. This CDR3 is CASSQTRGEQYF. The CDR3 nucleotides are TGCGCCAGCAGCCAAACTAGAGGGGAGCAGTACTTC.

This clonotype was detected only once. This sequence joins TRBV24-1 and TRBJ2-7; 11 bases are a match to TRBD2. V trimming: 8 bases; J trimming: 1 base; junction bases outside the gene matches: 9. CDR1 is KGHDR and CDR2 is SFDVKD in the germline V gene. The CDR3 length is 16 residues. CDR3 nucleotides: TGTGCCACCACCGGACTAGCGGGCAACATATCCTACGAGCAGTACTTC. Translation gives CATTGLAGNISYEQYF.

The chain recombines TRBV7-8 with TRBJ2-7; D is perhaps TRBD1 or TRBD2 (5 bases each). This CDR3 comprises 11 residues. Per the germline V gene, CDR1 is SGHVS and CDR2 is FQNEAQ. The germline V and J ends were trimmed by 6 bases and 5 bases, with 8 bases remaining between them. The CDR3 nucleotides are TGTGCCAGCAGTTGGGACCACGAGCAGTACTTC. Translation: CASSWDHEQYF.

Only a few counts were recorded for this clonotype. Since a much larger clone is just one base distant, this may be a read error. The chain combines TRBV12-1 with TRBJ2-1. TRBV12-1 is assigned pseudogene status. This CDR3 is 15 amino acids long. The CDR3 bases are TGTGCCAGCAGCCCGCCGTGGAGCTCCTACAATGAGCAGTTCTTC. Amino acids: CASSPPWSSYNEQFF.

V usage is TRBV6-5 and J usage is TRBJ1-2, with D unresolved. The CDR3 covers 17 residues. Trimming took off 4 bases at V and 4 bases at J, with 22 bases between the two ends. Per the germline V gene, CDR1 is MNHEY and CDR2 is SVGAGI. CDR3 in DNA: TGTGCCAGCAGTTTCCTAACCCGACACCAGTTCTCCTATGGCTACACCTTC. It encodes CASSFLTRHQFSYGYTF.

The chain couples TRBV12-3 or TRBV12-4 to TRBJ2-1; D tentatively fits TRBD1 or TRBD2 (5 bases each). V lost 5 bases and J lost 7, with 15 bases in between. There are 14 residues in the CDR3. CDR3 loop: CASSVRGQSNEQFF. In nucleotides, the CDR3 is TGTGCCAGCAGTGTTCGGGGCCAATCGAATGAGCAGTTCTTC.

The genes are TRBV11-3 and TRBJ2-5; 12 bases fit TRBD1. Germline values: CDR1 SGHNT, CDR2 YENEEA. Trimming took 3 bases from V and 5 from J; bases not matched to a gene: 4. This CDR3 region has 15 residues. The CDR3 region has the DNA TGTGCCAGCAGCTTTGGGACAGGGGGCGCGGAGACCCAGTACTTC. Translated: CASSFGTGGAETQYF.

The CDR3 protein is CATILSGELFF. For the CDR3, the DNA is TGTGCCACCATATTATCCGGGGAGCTGTTTTTT. The chain recombines TRBV24-1 with TRBJ2-2; D is uncertain. The CDR3 runs 11 residues. In germline, CDR1 is KGHDR, CDR2 SFDVKD. The V gene lost 8 bases and the J gene lost 6 bases, with 6 bases spanning the gap.